The present TCR beta chain was sequenced within a study of human T cells and chemical hapten exposure. Study at large: 0.01% DPC was applied to the upper back in patch tests, which were read at 6 days.

Time point reported: patch test 3, about 24 weeks after DPC sensitization. Treatment reported: therapeutic diphenylcyclopropenone sensitization with weekly scalp DPC. Single cDNA molecules in the library carried unique molecular identifiers attached during preparation. Using its own MiXCR run on the RACE reads, TCRdb lists one record per CDR3 protein. The sample carries about 190,000 distinct CDR3 sequences, around a quarter recorded once. This clonotype was obtained from a woman between 40 and 55 years old with alopecia areata. Some clones in this sample may be carry-over from other donors' samples. The specimen was whole blood, collected in connection with sensitization to the hapten diphenylcyclopropenone (DPC).

CDR3 DNA sequence: TGCAGTGCGTTGACATCTCATAATGAAAAACTGTTTTTT. It translates to CSALTSHNEKLFF. The rearrangement uses TRBV20-1 and TRBJ1-4; no clear D. Trimming took 6 bases from V and 4 from J, leaving 12 bases between them. From germline, CDR1 is DFQATT and CDR2 SNEGSKA (reference sequence). This CDR3 is built from 13 residues.